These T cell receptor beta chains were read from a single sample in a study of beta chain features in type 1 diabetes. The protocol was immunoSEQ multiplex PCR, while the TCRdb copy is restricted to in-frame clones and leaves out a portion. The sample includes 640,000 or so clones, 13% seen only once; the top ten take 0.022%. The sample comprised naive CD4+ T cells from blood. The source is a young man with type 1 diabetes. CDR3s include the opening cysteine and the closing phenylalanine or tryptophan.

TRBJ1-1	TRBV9	CASSVNGDQGNTEAFF
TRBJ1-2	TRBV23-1	CASSQSFEGNRPLGEPNYGYTF
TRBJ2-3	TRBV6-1	CASSLPLPSTDTQYF
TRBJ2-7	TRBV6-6	CASNPGSYEQYF
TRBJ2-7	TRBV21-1	CASSKGDSCFREQYF
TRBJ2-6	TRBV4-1	CASSNYGGLGANVLTF
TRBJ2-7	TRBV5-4	CASSLLGYEQYF
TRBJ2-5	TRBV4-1	CASSQAVQETQYF
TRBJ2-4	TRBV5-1	CASSHGTEKNIQYF
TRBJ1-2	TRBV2	CAHQANYGYTF
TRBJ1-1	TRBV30	CAWSDVGNTEAFF
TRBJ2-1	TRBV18	CASSPRVQTGEYEQFF
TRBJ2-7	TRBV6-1	CASSEQRGGYEQYF
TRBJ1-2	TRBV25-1	CASSELDGNYGYTF
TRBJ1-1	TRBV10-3	CAISEDGGGRYWEAFF
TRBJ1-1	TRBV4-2	CASSQLRQSAEAFF
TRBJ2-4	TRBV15	CATSRPSGTSGGAIGIQYF